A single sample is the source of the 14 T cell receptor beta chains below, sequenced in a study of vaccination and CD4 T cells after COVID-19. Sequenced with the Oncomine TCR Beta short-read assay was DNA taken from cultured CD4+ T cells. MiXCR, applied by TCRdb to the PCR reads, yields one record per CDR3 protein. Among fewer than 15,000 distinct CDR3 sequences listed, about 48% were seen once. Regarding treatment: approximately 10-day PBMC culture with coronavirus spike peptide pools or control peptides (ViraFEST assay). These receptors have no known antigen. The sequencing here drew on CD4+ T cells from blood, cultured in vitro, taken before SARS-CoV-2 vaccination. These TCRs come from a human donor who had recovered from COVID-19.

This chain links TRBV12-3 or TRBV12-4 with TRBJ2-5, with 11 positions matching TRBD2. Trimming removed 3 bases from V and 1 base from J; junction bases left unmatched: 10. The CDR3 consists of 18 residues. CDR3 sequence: CASSFRTSGSGSQETQYF. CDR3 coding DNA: TGTGCCAGCAGTTTTCGTACTAGCGGGAGTGGCTCCCAAGAGACCCAGTACTTC.

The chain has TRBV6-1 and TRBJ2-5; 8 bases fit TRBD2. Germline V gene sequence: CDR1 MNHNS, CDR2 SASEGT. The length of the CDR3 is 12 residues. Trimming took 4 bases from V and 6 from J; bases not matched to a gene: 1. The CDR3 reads CASSGTSKTQYF. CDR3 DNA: TGTGCCAGCAGTGGGACTAGCAAGACCCAGTACTTC.

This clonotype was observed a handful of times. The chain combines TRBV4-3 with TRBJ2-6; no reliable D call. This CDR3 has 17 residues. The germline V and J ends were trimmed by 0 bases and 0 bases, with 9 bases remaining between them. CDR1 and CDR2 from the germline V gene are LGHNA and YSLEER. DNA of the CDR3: TGCGCCAGCAGCCAAGATGCGTCATCCTCTGGGGCCAACGTCCTGACTTTC. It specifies CASSQDASSSGANVLTF.

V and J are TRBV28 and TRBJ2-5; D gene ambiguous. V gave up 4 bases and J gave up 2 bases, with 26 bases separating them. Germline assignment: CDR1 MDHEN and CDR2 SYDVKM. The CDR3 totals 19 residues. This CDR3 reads CASSYSPHGGFTPQETQYF. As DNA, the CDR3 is TGTGCCAGCAGTTATAGTCCCCACGGCGGCTTTACCCCTCAAGAGACCCAGTACTTC. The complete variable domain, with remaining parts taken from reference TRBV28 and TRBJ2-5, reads DVKVTQSSRYLVKRTGEKVFLECVQDMDHENMFWYRQDPGLGLRLIYFSYDVKMKEKGDIPEGYSVSREKKERFSLILESASTNQTSMYLCASSYSPHGGFTPQETQYFGPGTRLLVL.

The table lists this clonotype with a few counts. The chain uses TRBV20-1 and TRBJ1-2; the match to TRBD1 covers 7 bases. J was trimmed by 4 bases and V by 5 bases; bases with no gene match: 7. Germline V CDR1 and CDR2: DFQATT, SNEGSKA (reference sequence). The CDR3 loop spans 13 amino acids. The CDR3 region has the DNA TGCAGTGCTTGGGACAGCGGCGGCTATGGCTACACCTTC. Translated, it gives CSAWDSGGYGYTF.

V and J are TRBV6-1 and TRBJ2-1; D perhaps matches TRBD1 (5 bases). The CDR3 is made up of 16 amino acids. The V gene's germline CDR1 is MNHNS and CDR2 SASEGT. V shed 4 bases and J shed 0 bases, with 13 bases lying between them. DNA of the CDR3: TGTGCCAGCAGTGCCTTACAGGCCCGCTCCTACAATGAGCAGTTCTTC. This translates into CASSALQARSYNEQFF.

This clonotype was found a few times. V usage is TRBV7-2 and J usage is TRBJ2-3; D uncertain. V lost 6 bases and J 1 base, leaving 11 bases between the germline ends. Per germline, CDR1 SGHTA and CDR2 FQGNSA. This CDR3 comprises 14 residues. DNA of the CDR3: TGTGCCAGCAGGTCCCAGGCAGGCACAGATACGCAGTATTTT. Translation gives CASRSQAGTDTQYF.

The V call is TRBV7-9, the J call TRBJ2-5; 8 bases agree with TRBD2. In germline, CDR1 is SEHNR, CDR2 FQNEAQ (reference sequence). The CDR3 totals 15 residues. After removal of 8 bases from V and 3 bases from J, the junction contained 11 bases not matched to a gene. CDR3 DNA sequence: TGTGCCAGCGGGGCCCGATTGCGGGGGGAAGAGACCCAGTACTTC. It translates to CASGARLRGEETQYF.

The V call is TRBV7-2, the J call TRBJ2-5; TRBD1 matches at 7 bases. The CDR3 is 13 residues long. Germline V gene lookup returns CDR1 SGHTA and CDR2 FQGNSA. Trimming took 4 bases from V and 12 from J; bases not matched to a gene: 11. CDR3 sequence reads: CASSSLGDGTEYF. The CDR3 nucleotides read TGTGCCAGCAGCTCCCTTGGAGACGGGACAGAGTACTTC.

The CDR3 DNA reads TGTGCCAGCTCACCAAACCGGACGCCCGCTGGGGAGACCCAGTACTTC. Its translation: CASSPNRTPAGETQYF. The chain uses TRBV18 and TRBJ2-5; D unclear. Germline-derived CDR1 and CDR2 are KGHSH and LQKENI. This CDR3 region has 16 residues. Trimming removed 2 bases at V and 5 bases at J, with 18 bases between.

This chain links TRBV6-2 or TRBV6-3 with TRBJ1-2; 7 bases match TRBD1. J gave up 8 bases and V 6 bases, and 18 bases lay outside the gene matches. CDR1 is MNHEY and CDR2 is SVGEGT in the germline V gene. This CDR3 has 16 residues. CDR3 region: CASRDAGTAYLWGYTF. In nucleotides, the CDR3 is TGTGCCAGCAGAGACGCCGGGACAGCGTATCTCTGGGGCTACACCTTC.

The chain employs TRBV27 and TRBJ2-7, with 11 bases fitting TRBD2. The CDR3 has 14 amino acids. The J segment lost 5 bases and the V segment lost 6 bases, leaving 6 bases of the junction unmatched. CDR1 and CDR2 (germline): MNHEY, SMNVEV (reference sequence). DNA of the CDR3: TGTGCCAGCAGACCGACTAGCGGGATCAACGAGCAGTACTTC. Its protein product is CASRPTSGINEQYF.

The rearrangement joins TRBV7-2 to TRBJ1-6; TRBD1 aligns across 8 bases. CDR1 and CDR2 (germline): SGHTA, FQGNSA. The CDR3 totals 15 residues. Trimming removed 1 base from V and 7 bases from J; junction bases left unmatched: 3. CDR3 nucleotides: TGTGCCAGCAGCTTAGGGACAGGGTTCAATTCACCCCTCCACTTT. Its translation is CASSLGTGFNSPLHF.

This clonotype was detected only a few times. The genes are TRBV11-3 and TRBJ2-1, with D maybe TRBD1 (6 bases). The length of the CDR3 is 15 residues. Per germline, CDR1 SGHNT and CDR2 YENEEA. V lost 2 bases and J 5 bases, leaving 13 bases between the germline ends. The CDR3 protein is CASSLNGDTHNEQFF. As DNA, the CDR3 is TGTGCCAGCAGCTTAAATGGGGACACCCACAATGAGCAGTTCTTC.